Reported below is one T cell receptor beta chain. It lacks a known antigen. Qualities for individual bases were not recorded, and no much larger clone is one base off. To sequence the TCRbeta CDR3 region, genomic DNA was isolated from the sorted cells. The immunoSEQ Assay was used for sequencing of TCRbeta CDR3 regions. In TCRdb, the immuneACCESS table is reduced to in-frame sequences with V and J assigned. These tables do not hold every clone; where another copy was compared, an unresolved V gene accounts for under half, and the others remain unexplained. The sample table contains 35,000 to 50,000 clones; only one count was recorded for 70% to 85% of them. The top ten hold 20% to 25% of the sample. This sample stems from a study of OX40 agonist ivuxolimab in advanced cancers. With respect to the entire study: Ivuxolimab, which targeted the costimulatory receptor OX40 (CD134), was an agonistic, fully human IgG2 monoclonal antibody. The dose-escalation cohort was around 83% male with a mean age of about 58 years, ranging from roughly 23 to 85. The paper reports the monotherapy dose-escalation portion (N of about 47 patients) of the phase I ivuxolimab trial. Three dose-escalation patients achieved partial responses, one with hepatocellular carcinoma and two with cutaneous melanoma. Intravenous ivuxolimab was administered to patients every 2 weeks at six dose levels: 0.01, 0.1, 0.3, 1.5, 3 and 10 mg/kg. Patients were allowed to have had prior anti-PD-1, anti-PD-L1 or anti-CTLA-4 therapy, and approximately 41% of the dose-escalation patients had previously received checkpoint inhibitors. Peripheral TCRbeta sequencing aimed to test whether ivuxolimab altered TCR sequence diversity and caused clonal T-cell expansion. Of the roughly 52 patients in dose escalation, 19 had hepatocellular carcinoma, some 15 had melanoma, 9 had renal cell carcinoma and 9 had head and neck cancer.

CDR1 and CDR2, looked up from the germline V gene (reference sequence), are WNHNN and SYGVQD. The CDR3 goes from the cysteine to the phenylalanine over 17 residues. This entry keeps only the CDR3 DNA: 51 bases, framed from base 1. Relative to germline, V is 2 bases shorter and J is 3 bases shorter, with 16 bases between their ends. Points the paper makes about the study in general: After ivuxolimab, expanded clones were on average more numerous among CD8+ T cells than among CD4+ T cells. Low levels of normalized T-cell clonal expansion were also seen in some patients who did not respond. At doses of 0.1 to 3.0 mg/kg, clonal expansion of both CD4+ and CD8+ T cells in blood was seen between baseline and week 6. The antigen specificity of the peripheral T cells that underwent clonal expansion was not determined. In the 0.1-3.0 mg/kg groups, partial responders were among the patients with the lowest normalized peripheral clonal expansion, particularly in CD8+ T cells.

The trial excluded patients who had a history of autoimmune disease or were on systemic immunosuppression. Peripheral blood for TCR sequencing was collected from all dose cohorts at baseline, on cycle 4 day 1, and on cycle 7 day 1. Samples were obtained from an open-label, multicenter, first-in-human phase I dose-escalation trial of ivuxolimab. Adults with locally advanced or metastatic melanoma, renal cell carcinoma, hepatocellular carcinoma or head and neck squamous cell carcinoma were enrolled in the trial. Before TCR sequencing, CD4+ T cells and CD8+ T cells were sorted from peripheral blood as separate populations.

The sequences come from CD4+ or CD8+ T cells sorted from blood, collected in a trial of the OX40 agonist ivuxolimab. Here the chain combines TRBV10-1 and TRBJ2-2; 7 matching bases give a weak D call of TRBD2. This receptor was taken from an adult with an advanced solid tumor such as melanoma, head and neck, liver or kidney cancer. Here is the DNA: TGCGCCAGCAGTGAGAGGGGGAGGGGGATGCACACCGGGGAGCTGTTTTTT. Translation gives CASSERGRGMHTGELFF.